This T cell receptor beta chain was sequenced in a study of blood T cell repertoires in COVID-19. Background on the study: Collection of acute and convalescent COVID-19 samples took place in the United States, Italy and Spain.

Living in 24 US areas, the participants were between roughly 18 and 89 years of age. Participant-reported clinical history was the basis for cohort assignment. TCRdb's table, derived via immunoSEQ multiplex PCR, lists solely in-frame clones and lacks some. The sample consists of roughly 280,000 clones, around 90% of them appearing once. Sequencing was done on a sample of PBMCs or T cells enriched from blood (not recorded which). The origin of this receptor is a man aged 35 to 55 who had been exposed to COVID-19.

CDR3 loop: CASSSSGGTYNEQFF. CDR3 sequence (DNA): TGTGCCAGCAGCTCCTCGGGAGGCACCTACAATGAGCAGTTCTTC. The chain has TRBV7-3 and TRBJ2-1; 7 bases agree with TRBD2. Trimming cost V 4 bases and J 2 bases; bases outside gene matches: 5. Germline V gene lookup returns CDR1 SGHTA and CDR2 FQGTGA. The CDR3 covers 15 residues.